These 17 T cell receptor beta chains share one sample of origin, sequenced in a study of cytomegalovirus exposure and HLA in healthy donors. The table came from immunoSEQ multiplex PCR; TCRdb's copy has only in-frame clones and leaves some out. The data show 140,000 to 150,000 clones, with about 94% seen just once and 1.5% to 2% held by the top ten. Sequencing was carried out using PBMCs. The source of these receptors is a man aged 18-30 years in good health and CMV-seropositive.

The V and J genes are TRBV7-9 and TRBJ1-4; D not resolved. CDR1 and CDR2 from the germline V gene are SEHNR and FQNEAQ (reference sequence). This CDR3 has 15 amino acids. With 1 base removed from V and 7 bases from J, the gap between germline ends came to 13 bases. DNA for the CDR3: TGTGCCAGCAGCTTAGTGGCAACTAGGGCTGAAAAACTGTTTTTT. Amino acids: CASSLVATRAEKLFF.

This chain connects TRBV6-1 to TRBJ2-7; TRBD1 matches at 8 bases. There are 15 residues in the CDR3. Germline assignment: CDR1 MNHNS and CDR2 SASEGT. Trimming removed 9 bases from V and 2 bases from J; junction bases left unmatched: 12. The CDR3 coding sequence is TGTGCCAGTGGTCAGGGGGCCCTGGGGCCCTACGAGCAGTACTTC. Amino acids: CASGQGALGPYEQYF.

The chain is built from TRBV10-3 and TRBJ1-5, with D possibly matching TRBD1 (5 bases). Trimming left V 0 bases short and J 4 bases short, with 13 bases between. The CDR3 has 16 residues. Germline CDR1 is ENHRY and CDR2 is SYGVKD. CDR3 residues: CAISESLTDRNQPQHF. CDR3 nucleotides: TGTGCCATCAGTGAGTCGTTGACAGACCGTAATCAGCCCCAGCATTTT.

This chain connects TRBV25-1 to TRBJ2-1; 8 positions agree with TRBD2. The J segment lost 3 bases and the V segment lost 1 base, leaving 5 bases of the junction unmatched. Per the germline V gene, CDR1 is MGHDK and CDR2 is SYGVNS. This CDR3 is built from 16 residues. The CDR3 DNA is TGTGCCAGCAGTGAATCCCTGGGACTAGTCTACAATGAGCAGTTCTTC. Translation: CASSESLGLVYNEQFF.

This clone has more than one count but fewer than ten. This chain joins TRBV28 and TRBJ2-1; 13 nucleotides agree with TRBD2. V trimming: 9 bases; J trimming: 4 bases; junction bases outside the gene matches: 3. Per germline, CDR1 MDHEN and CDR2 SYDVKM. The CDR3 contains 14 residues. CDR3 nucleotides: TGTGCCAGTGGGACTAGCGGGACGTACAATGAGCAGTTCTTC. Its translation is CASGTSGTYNEQFF.

The table lists this clone with a count of one. The chain couples TRBV4-1 to TRBJ2-7; possible D gene TRBD1, 6 bases. The germline V gene encodes CDR1 MGHRA and CDR2 YSYEKL. Trimming stripped 5 bases from V and 3 bases from J, with 14 bases between. The CDR3 consists of 14 residues. CDR3 in DNA: TGCGCCAGCAGCTTTCGGACAGAAGGCTACGAGCAGTACTTC. Amino acids: CASSFRTEGYEQYF.

The chain has TRBV5-1 and TRBJ1-5, with 11 bases matching TRBD1. Germline V gives CDR1 SGHRS, CDR2 YFSETQ. This CDR3 is built from 17 residues. After removal of 4 bases from V and 2 bases from J, the junction contained 8 bases not matched to a gene. The CDR3 protein is CASSAGPGQGGNQPQHF. CDR3 in DNA: TGCGCCAGCAGCGCCGGACCGGGACAGGGGGGCAATCAGCCCCAGCATTTT.

V gene TRBV6-1 combines with J gene TRBJ1-6; no clear D gene. Trimming pared 1 base from V and 3 bases from J, leaving 13 bases between. This CDR3 is 17 amino acids long. Germline assignment: CDR1 MNHNS and CDR2 SASEGT. CDR3 sequence (DNA): TGTGCCAGCAGTGAAGAACTAAGAGGTAGCTATAATTCACCCCTCCACTTT. It specifies CASSEELRGSYNSPLHF.

This clone was detected only a few times. The sample carries other DNA sequences with the same CDR3. This sequence joins TRBV19 and TRBJ1-2; TRBD1 agrees at 11 bases. This CDR3 contains 15 residues. Trimming took 5 bases from V and 4 from J; bases not matched to a gene: 6. Looked up from germline, CDR1 is LNHDA and CDR2 is SQIVND (reference sequence). The CDR3 region has the DNA TGTGCCAGTAGTGCGGGGACAGGGGGAGGCTATGGCTACACCTTC. Translating gives CASSAGTGGGYGYTF.

The rearrangement uses TRBV4-2 and TRBJ1-4; D is uncertain. V was cut by 1 base and J by 0 bases, with 9 bases left in between. This CDR3 spans 16 amino acids. The germline gives CDR1 LGHNA, CDR2 YNFKEQ. The CDR3 DNA follows: TGTGCCAGCAGCCAAGGAGGACTTGCAACTAATGAAAAACTGTTTTTT. Encoded protein: CASSQGGLATNEKLFF.

The chain joins TRBV2 to TRBJ2-5, with unresolved D. V was cut by 10 bases and J by 1 base, with 16 bases left in between. The CDR3 loop spans 14 amino acids. The germline V gene has CDR1 SNHLY and CDR2 FYNNEI. The CDR3 sequence is CATGVVQVQETQYF. CDR3 sequence (DNA): TGTGCCACTGGTGTAGTCCAGGTCCAAGAGACCCAGTACTTC.

The chain has TRBV10-2 and TRBJ2-1, with D perhaps TRBD2 (6 bases). Germline V gene sequence: CDR1 WSHSY, CDR2 SAAADI. V lost 3 bases and J lost 7, with 10 bases in between. The CDR3 loop spans 13 amino acids. CDR3 amino acids: CASSEPGVNEQFF. CDR3 coding DNA: TGCGCCAGCAGTGAACCGGGAGTAAATGAGCAGTTCTTC.

The rearrangement uses TRBV19 and TRBJ2-7, with 9 bases aligning to TRBD2. CDR3 size: 16 residues. Germline-derived CDR1 and CDR2 are LNHDA and SQIVND (reference sequence). Unmatched junction bases numbered 8, after V lost 2 bases and J lost 3 bases. This chain's CDR3 is CASSIKLAGFLYEQYF. Here the CDR3 DNA reads TGTGCCAGTAGTATAAAACTAGCGGGTTTCCTCTACGAGCAGTACTTC. Together with reference TRBV19 and TRBJ2-7, the CDR3 gives the full variable domain: DGGITQSPKYLFRKEGQNVTLSCEQNLNHDAMYWYRQDPGQGLRLIYYSQIVNDFQKGDIAEGYSVSREKKESFPLTVTSAQKNPTAFYLCASSIKLAGFLYEQYFGPGTRLTVT.

V is TRBV2 and J is TRBJ2-1; 11 bases line up with TRBD2. This CDR3 is 16 amino acids long. V lost 6 bases to trimming and J lost 0 bases; unmatched junction nucleotides: 4. Germline assignment: CDR1 SNHLY and CDR2 FYNNEI. As DNA, the CDR3 is TGTGCCAGCAGGGAGGGACTAGCGGCCTCCTACAATGAGCAGTTCTTC. Encoded protein: CASREGLAASYNEQFF.

A single count supports this clone. The chain links TRBV5-1 to TRBJ1-1; D unresolved. Germline loops: CDR1 SGHRS, CDR2 YFSETQ. CDR3 size: 12 residues. V was trimmed by 10 bases and J by 2 bases, leaving 12 bases between them. CDR3 DNA: TGCGCCTCACGGGAGCCCAACACTGAAGCTTTCTTT. This encodes CASREPNTEAFF.

This rearrangement joins TRBV7-2 to TRBJ2-7; perhaps TRBD1 as D (6 bases). The germline gives CDR1 SGHTA, CDR2 FQGNSA. The CDR3 length is 13 residues. V was trimmed by 5 bases and J by 2 bases, leaving 10 bases between them. The CDR3 nucleotides read TGTGCCAGCAGCACGGACAGACCCTACGAGCAGTACTTC. Translated, it gives CASSTDRPYEQYF.

V is TRBV27 and J is TRBJ2-1; 7 bases map to TRBD1. The CDR3 has 16 residues. CDR1 is MNHEY, CDR2 SMNVEV, per germline (reference sequence). Germline trimming cut 6 bases from V and 8 bases from J; bases unmatched to any gene: 16. The CDR3 sequence is CASSQHYRGLADEQFF. CDR3 bases: TGTGCCAGCAGCCAACACTATAGGGGGCTGGCGGATGAGCAGTTCTTC.